This T cell receptor (beta chain) is drawn from a study of blood T cell repertoires in COVID-19. Overall study context: The United States, Italy and Spain supplied acute and convalescent COVID-19 samples. PBMCs, B-cell-depleted T cells, or T cells provided the cDNA or gDNA that made up the material.

Unmatched junction bases numbered 5, after V lost 9 bases and J lost 5 bases. This CDR3 comprises 12 residues. Germline V gives CDR1 MDHEN, CDR2 SYDVKM. Authors' analysis steps: Amplification of reference gene primers was used by the study to estimate nucleated cell counts. Sequencing used immunoSEQ multiplex PCR; TCRdb keeps in-frame clones, though not all of them. The V and J calls and the clone size are those of that table, but D and trimming were determined from the DNA. Here the sample spans fewer than 100,000 clones, roughly nine tenths being singletons. The V and J genes are TRBV28 and TRBJ2-7, with 9 nucleotides matching TRBD1. This receptor was obtained from a man between 45 and 60 years old with acute or convalescent COVID-19. The source material was peripheral blood. CDR3 region: CASGTGWNEQYF. The CDR3 DNA reads TGTGCCAGTGGGACAGGGTGGAACGAGCAGTACTTC. Full variable domain (rest looked up from reference TRBV28 and TRBJ2-7): DVKVTQSSRYLVKRTGEKVFLECVQDMDHENMFWYRQDPGLGLRLIYFSYDVKMKEKGDIPEGYSVSREKKERFSLILESASTNQTSMYLCASGTGWNEQYFGPGTRLTVT.